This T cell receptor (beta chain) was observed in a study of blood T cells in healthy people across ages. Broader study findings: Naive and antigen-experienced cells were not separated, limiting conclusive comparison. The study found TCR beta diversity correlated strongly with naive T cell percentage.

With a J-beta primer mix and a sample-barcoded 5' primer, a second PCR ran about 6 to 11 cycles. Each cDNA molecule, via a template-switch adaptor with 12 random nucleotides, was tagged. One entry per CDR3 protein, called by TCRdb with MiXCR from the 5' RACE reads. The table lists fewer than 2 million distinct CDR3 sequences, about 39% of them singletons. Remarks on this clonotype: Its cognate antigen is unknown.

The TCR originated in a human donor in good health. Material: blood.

CDR3 amino acids: CASSLGDRGDSPLHF. As DNA, the CDR3 is TGTGCCAGCAGCTTAGGAGACAGGGGTGATTCACCCCTCCACTTT. V gene TRBV7-9 combines with J gene TRBJ1-6; TRBD1 aligns across 8 bases. Germline CDR1 and CDR2: SEHNR and FQNEAQ (reference sequence). The CDR3 spans 15 residues. Trimming took 1 base from V and 8 from J; bases not matched to a gene: 4. Full variable domain (outside the CDR3, taken from reference TRBV7-9 and TRBJ1-6): DTGVSQNPRHKITKRGQNVTFRCDPISEHNRLYWYRQTLGQGPEFLTYFQNEAQLEKSRLLSDRFSAERPKGSFSTLEIQRTEQGDSAMYLCASSLGDRGDSPLHFGNGTRLTVT.